The 27 T cell receptor beta chains below were found in one sample sequenced in a study of blood T cell repertoires in COVID-19. Assay used: immunoSEQ multiplex PCR; TCRdb lists only in-frame clones, some missing. The sample has approximately 150,000 clones, over 70% seen once. Sequencing used peripheral blood. These receptor sequences come from an elderly man with acute or convalescent COVID-19.

J is TRBJ1-5 and V is TRBV6-5; D gene uncertain. The CDR3 extends over 13 amino acids. V was shortened by 5 bases and J by 0 bases, with 5 bases between the two germline ends. CDR1 is MNHEY and CDR2 is SVGAGI in the germline V gene. CDR3 residues: CASSPNSNQPQHF. CDR3 sequence (DNA): TGTGCCAGCAGTCCAAATAGCAATCAGCCCCAGCATTTT.

This clone was seen only once. The rearrangement joins TRBV4-2 to TRBJ1-1; D is perhaps TRBD1 (6 bases). With 1 base removed from V and 6 bases from J, the gap between germline ends came to 15 bases. This CDR3 contains 15 residues. Germline CDR1 and CDR2: LGHNA and YNFKEQ. CDR3 sequence: CASSQALRGDPEAFF. The CDR3 nucleotides are TGTGCCAGCAGCCAAGCTCTCAGGGGCGACCCTGAAGCTTTCTTT.

DNA for the CDR3: TGTGCCAGCAGGCCGGGACTAGGTGTAGATACGCAGTATTTT. Encoded protein: CASRPGLGVDTQYF. The genes are TRBV2 and TRBJ2-3; 8 positions agree with TRBD2. Germline V gene lookup returns CDR1 SNHLY and CDR2 FYNNEI. After removal of 6 bases from V and 5 bases from J, the junction contained 7 bases not matched to a gene. This CDR3 contains 14 residues.

CDR3 sequence reads: CASSSGDHSLATTEAFF. The CDR3 DNA sequence: TGTGCCAGCAGTTCCGGAGACCATTCTCTGGCGACCACTGAAGCTTTCTTT. The chain employs TRBV27 and TRBJ1-1; no definite D call. The length of the CDR3 is 17 residues. The germline gives CDR1 MNHEY, CDR2 SMNVEV (reference sequence). V lost 4 bases, J lost 4 bases, and 22 bases lay in between.

This sequence joins TRBV24-1 and TRBJ2-2, with 11 bases matching TRBD2. The length of the CDR3 is 15 residues. Germline assignment: CDR1 KGHDR and CDR2 SFDVKD. J was trimmed by 1 base and V by 7 bases; bases with no gene match: 1. The CDR3 is CATRGTSGNTGELFF. The CDR3 DNA is TGTGCCACCAGGGGGACTAGCGGGAACACCGGGGAGCTGTTTTTT.

This clone was seen many times. The rearrangement links TRBV29-1 to TRBJ2-1; the D gene is possibly TRBD2 (6 bases). The CDR3 is made up of 16 amino acids. Germline CDR1 and CDR2: SQVTM and ANQGSEA. V was clipped by 5 bases and J by 8 bases, with 25 bases between them. As DNA, the CDR3 is TGCAGCGTTATACCTTACGTCACCCTAGGGGAGGATGAGCAGTTCTTC. This encodes CSVIPYVTLGEDEQFF.

The chain links TRBV30 to TRBJ2-1, with 10 nucleotides matching TRBD2. The V gene end was trimmed by 0 bases and the J gene end by 6 bases; junction bases not matched to a gene: 14. The CDR3 sequence is 18 residues long. Germline-derived CDR1 and CDR2 are GTSNPN and SVGIG (reference sequence). The CDR3 spells CAWSVRPSGRKVPNEQFF. CDR3 nucleotides: TGTGCCTGGAGTGTACGCCCTAGCGGGAGAAAGGTTCCCAATGAGCAGTTCTTC. Full variable domain (outside the CDR3, taken from reference TRBV30 and TRBJ2-1): SQTIHQWPATLVQPVGSPLSLECTVEGTSNPNLYWYRQAAGRGLQLLFYSVGIGQISSEVPQNLSASRPQDRQFILSSKKLLLSDSGFYLCAWSVRPSGRKVPNEQFFGPGTRLTVL.

The V call is TRBV25-1, the J call TRBJ1-6; D is ambiguous. V lost 3 bases to trimming and J lost 6 bases, with 6 bases between them. The CDR3 has 13 amino acids. Germline CDR1 MGHDK, CDR2 SYGVNS. CDR3 coding DNA: TGTGCCAGCAGTGACAGGATTAATTCACCCCTCCACTTT. This codes for CASSDRINSPLHF.

This rearrangement joins TRBV28 to TRBJ2-7; tentative D call: TRBD1 (5 bases). This CDR3 contains 20 residues. Trimming removed 3 bases from V and 0 bases from J, with 27 bases in between. Germline lookup yields CDR1 MDHEN and CDR2 SYDVKM. The CDR3 DNA is TGTGCCAGCAGTTTCCTGACCAGGGCCCTTCAACCTAGACACTCCTACGAGCAGTACTTC. Its translation is CASSFLTRALQPRHSYEQYF.

The chain is built from TRBV4-2 and TRBJ1-3; D may be TRBD1 (5 bases). V gave up 0 bases and J gave up 4 bases, with 10 bases separating them. The CDR3 consists of 15 residues. Per germline, CDR1 LGHNA and CDR2 YNFKEQ. The CDR3 loop is CASSQEPGIGNTIYF. In DNA, the CDR3 is TGTGCCAGCAGCCAAGAACCAGGGATCGGAAACACCATATATTTT.

The CDR3 sequence: CASRPEGKLVETQYF. The CDR3 DNA reads TGTGCCAGTAGACCCGAGGGAAAATTAGTAGAGACCCAGTACTTC. V usage is TRBV19 and J usage is TRBJ2-5; D is possibly TRBD2 (5 bases). V was pared by 6 bases and J by 4 bases, with 18 bases between. CDR1 LNHDA and CDR2 SQIVND come from the germline V gene (reference sequence). The CDR3 has 15 amino acids.

In this sample, this clone turned up once. The V gene is TRBV27, the J gene TRBJ2-4; D is possibly TRBD2 (6 bases). The CDR3 length is 13 residues. Germline V gene data show CDR1 as MNHEY and CDR2 as SMNVEV (reference sequence). The ends were cut back, 5 bases at V and 7 bases at J, with 12 bases in the middle. The CDR3 DNA reads as TGTGCCAGCAGTCTCTCTACTAGCAACATTCAGTACTTC. Protein sequence: CASSLSTSNIQYF.

The chain has TRBV2 and TRBJ2-1; TRBD2 aligns across 9 bases. Germline V CDR1 and CDR2: SNHLY, FYNNEI. V gave up 8 bases and J gave up 10 bases; unmatched junction bases: 9. This CDR3 has 13 residues. In nucleotides, the CDR3 is TGTGCCAGCCTCTTTGGTAGCGGGAGCGAGCAGTTCTTC. Its translation: CASLFGSGSEQFF. The full variable domain, completed using reference TRBV2 and TRBJ2-1, is EPEVTQTPSHQVTQMGQEVILRCVPISNHLYFYWYRQILGQKVEFLVSFYNNEISEKSEIFDDQFSVERPDGSNFTLKIRSTKLEDSAMYFCASLFGSGSEQFFGPGTRLTVL.

The J gene is TRBJ1-6, the V gene TRBV27; D unclear. Germline V CDR1 and CDR2: MNHEY, SMNVEV (reference sequence). The ends were cut back, 3 bases at V and 0 bases at J, with 15 bases in the middle. The CDR3 has 18 residues. CDR3 loop: CASSFEPVVSSYNSPLHF. CDR3 DNA: TGTGCCAGCAGTTTCGAGCCCGTGGTCTCCTCCTATAATTCACCCCTCCACTTT.

This rearrangement joins TRBV2 to TRBJ1-1, with 7 nucleotides matching TRBD1. The germline CDR1 and CDR2 sequences are SNHLY and FYNNEI. V shed 8 bases and J 5 bases; nucleotides not matched to a gene: 17. CDR3 size: 16 residues. In nucleotides, the CDR3 is TGTGCCAGCCGCGCCCGGGAAGCCGGGACAGAGACTGAAGCTTTCTTT. The encoded protein is CASRAREAGTETEAFF.

The rearrangement joins TRBV20-1 to TRBJ1-6, with 7 bases fitting TRBD1. This CDR3 has 14 residues. Unmatched junction bases numbered 8, after V lost 3 bases and J lost 9 bases. CDR1 is DFQATT and CDR2 is SNEGSKA in the germline V gene (reference sequence). CDR3 region: CSASEGAPGSPLHF. The DNA for the CDR3 is TGCAGTGCTAGTGAGGGGGCGCCGGGTTCACCCCTCCACTTT.

The V call is TRBV28, the J call TRBJ1-2; D might be TRBD1 (5 bases). Germline V gene sequence: CDR1 MDHEN, CDR2 SYDVKM. The V gene lost 3 bases and the J gene lost 3 bases, with 11 bases spanning the gap. This CDR3 has 14 residues. For the CDR3, the DNA is TGTGCCAGCAGTTTGGCAGGGAACTACTATGGCTACACCTTC. It specifies CASSLAGNYYGYTF.

The J gene is TRBJ2-1, the V gene TRBV7-9; 11 bases are shared with TRBD2. This CDR3 region has 17 residues. After removal of 4 bases from V and 5 bases from J, the junction contained 10 bases not matched to a gene. CDR1 and CDR2 from the germline V gene are SEHNR and FQNEAQ (reference sequence). CDR3 region: CASSSGTSGWANNEQFF. For the CDR3, the DNA is TGTGCCAGCAGCTCCGGGACTAGCGGTTGGGCTAACAATGAGCAGTTCTTC.

This chain links TRBV29-1 with TRBJ2-3; 10 positions match TRBD1. The CDR3 sequence is 15 residues long. From germline, CDR1 is SQVTM and CDR2 ANQGSEA. V shed 7 bases, J shed 1 base, and the junction held 8 bases outside the gene matches. The CDR3, as DNA: TGCAGCGCCCAGGCCGGGACAGGGGGCACAGATACGCAGTATTTT. Translated: CSAQAGTGGTDTQYF.

This clone has more than one count but fewer than ten. The V and J genes are TRBV6-5 and TRBJ2-7; 9 bases are a match to TRBD1. With V trimmed by 6 bases and J by 0 bases, 6 bases remained unmatched. The CDR3 contains 15 residues. The germline gives CDR1 MNHEY, CDR2 SVGAGI. The CDR3 region is CASRPGTGTSYEQYF. The CDR3, as DNA: TGTGCCAGCAGACCCGGGACAGGGACCTCCTACGAGCAGTACTTC.

The genes are TRBV18 and TRBJ2-2, with 8 bases matching TRBD1. The V segment lost 3 bases and the J segment 6 bases; nucleotides outside the gene matches: 6. Germline CDR1 reads KGHSH; CDR2 reads LQKENI. The CDR3 is 15 amino acids. The CDR3 DNA reads as TGTGCCAGCTCACCCGGACAGGGAGGAGCCGGGGAGCTGTTTTTT. Translating it yields CASSPGQGGAGELFF. Full variable domain (outside the CDR3, taken from reference TRBV18 and TRBJ2-2): NAGVMQNPRHLVRRRGQEARLRCSPMKGHSHVYWYRQLPEEGLKFMVYLQKENIIDESGMPKERFSAEFPKEGPSILRIQQVVRGDSAAYFCASSPGQGGAGELFFGEGSRLTVL.

V gene TRBV25-1 combines with J gene TRBJ2-2; TRBD2 aligns across 9 bases. The CDR3 spans 15 residues. After removal of 1 base from V and 6 bases from J, the junction contained 3 bases not matched to a gene. Germline lookup yields CDR1 MGHDK and CDR2 SYGVNS. In DNA form, the CDR3 reads TGTGCCAGCAGTGAATTTAGCGGGAGCGCCGGGGAGCTGTTTTTT. It codes for CASSEFSGSAGELFF.

The chain uses TRBV5-4 and TRBJ2-1, with TRBD2 matching over 11 bases. There are 18 residues in the CDR3. J lost 8 bases, V lost 2 bases, and 15 bases had no gene match. Germline V CDR1 and CDR2: SGHNT, YYREEE (reference sequence). The CDR3 spells CASSFIPYSGRASDEQFF. As DNA, the CDR3 is TGTGCCAGCAGCTTCATCCCCTATAGCGGGAGGGCCAGCGATGAGCAGTTCTTC.

A single count supports this clone. V and J are TRBV3-1 (or the pseudogene TRBV3-2) and TRBJ2-4; D is unclear. Germline values: CDR1 LGHDT, CDR2 YNNKEL (reference sequence). Trimming cost V 1 base and J 0 bases, with 10 bases left between them. There are 16 residues in the CDR3. The CDR3: CASSQGSKLAKNIQYF. The CDR3, as DNA: TGTGCCAGCAGCCAAGGTTCCAAACTAGCCAAAAACATTCAGTACTTC.

The chain employs TRBV5-1 and TRBJ1-1, with 7 bases lining up with TRBD1. The V gene's germline CDR1 is SGHRS and CDR2 YFSETQ. V was clipped by 4 bases and J by 1 base; unmatched bases: 4. This CDR3 contains 14 residues. In DNA form, the CDR3 reads TGCGCCAGCAGCCCGACAGGGCCGAACACTGAAGCTTTCTTT. It codes for CASSPTGPNTEAFF.

The chain combines TRBV19 with TRBJ2-3; D is undetermined. Trimming removed 10 bases from V and 2 bases from J, with 13 bases in between. The CDR3 is 13 residues long. Germline V gene data show CDR1 as LNHDA and CDR2 as SQIVND (reference sequence). The chain's CDR3 is CATRNQFTDTQYF. The CDR3 DNA follows: TGTGCCACGCGGAACCAGTTCACAGATACGCAGTATTTT.

CDR3 sequence (DNA): TGTGCCAGCAGTTTGACAGGGCGCGGCGGGGAGCTGTTTTTT. Amino acid sequence: CASSLTGRGGELFF. The J gene is TRBJ2-2, the V gene TRBV27; 7 bases line up with TRBD1. V dropped 3 bases and J dropped 7; count of bases not matched to a gene: 5. The CDR3 is made up of 14 amino acids. Germline lookup yields CDR1 MNHEY and CDR2 SMNVEV (reference sequence).